This TCR beta chain is drawn from a study of blood T cell repertoires in COVID-19. At the level of the study: The United States, Italy and Spain provided the acute and convalescent COVID-19 samples. PBMCs, B-cell-depleted T cells, or T cells provided the cDNA or gDNA that made up the material.

The cohort comprised adults aged 18 to 89 years residing in 20 to 25 US areas. A COVID-19 case was met by exposed participants within 2 weeks before study entry. Germline V gives CDR1 GTSNPN, CDR2 SVGIG (reference sequence). This CDR3 is built from 15 residues. The V gene end was trimmed by 1 base and the J gene end by 0 bases; junction bases not matched to a gene: 4. TCRdb's table, derived via immunoSEQ multiplex PCR, lists solely in-frame clones and lacks some. The repertoire consists of 290,000 or so clones, with around 80% occurring once and the leading ten covering approximately 5%. This clonotype originated in a man aged 40-55 years who had been exposed to COVID-19. Sample: PBMCs or T cells enriched from blood (not recorded which). This chain connects TRBV30 to TRBJ2-3; TRBD1 matches at 7 bases. The CDR3 region has the DNA TGTGCCTGGAGTGCCGGGACAGTTAGCACAGATACGCAGTATTTT. This encodes CAWSAGTVSTDTQYF. The complete variable domain, with remaining parts taken from reference TRBV30 and TRBJ2-3, reads SQTIHQWPATLVQPVGSPLSLECTVEGTSNPNLYWYRQAAGRGLQLLFYSVGIGQISSEVPQNLSASRPQDRQFILSSKKLLLSDSGFYLCAWSAGTVSTDTQYFGPGTRLTVL.